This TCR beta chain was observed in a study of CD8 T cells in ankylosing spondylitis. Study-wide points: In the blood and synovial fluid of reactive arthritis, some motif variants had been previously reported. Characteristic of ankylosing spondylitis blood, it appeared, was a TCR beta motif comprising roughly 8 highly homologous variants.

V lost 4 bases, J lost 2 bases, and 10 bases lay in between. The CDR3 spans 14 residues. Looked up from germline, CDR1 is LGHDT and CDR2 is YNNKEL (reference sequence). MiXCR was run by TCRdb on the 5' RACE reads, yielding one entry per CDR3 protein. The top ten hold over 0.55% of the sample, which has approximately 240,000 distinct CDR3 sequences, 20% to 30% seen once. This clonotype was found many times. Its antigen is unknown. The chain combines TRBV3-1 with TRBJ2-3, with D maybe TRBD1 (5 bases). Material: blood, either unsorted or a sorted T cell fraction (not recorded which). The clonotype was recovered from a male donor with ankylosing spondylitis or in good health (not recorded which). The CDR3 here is CASSPGWDTDTQYF. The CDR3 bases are TGTGCCAGCAGCCCAGGGTGGGACACAGATACGCAGTATTTT.